Listed below are T cell receptor beta chains from one sample, sequenced in a study of cytomegalovirus exposure and HLA in healthy donors. Libraries were prepared by immunoSEQ multiplex PCR; TCRdb keeps only in-frame clonotypes and omits some of them. The sample has approximately 82,000 clones; roughly 79% are singletons. Sequenced sample: PBMCs. The source of these receptors is a man aged 40-49 years in good health and CMV-seronegative. CDR3s include the opening cysteine and the closing phenylalanine or tryptophan. Each record gives: J gene, V gene, D gene, clone size, CDR3 DNA, CDR3 protein. D genes are given only for firm matches. Clone size is given for some rows only: seen once, a few or many times, or a class if the clone is expanded.

J: TRBJ1-4
V: TRBV12-5
D: TRBD1
size: .
DNA: TGTGCTAGTGGGTCAGACAGGGGGGGGGAAAAACTGTTTTTT
CDR3: CASGSDRGGEKLFF

J: TRBJ2-1
V: TRBV5-8
D: TRBD1
size: .
DNA: TGTGCCAGCAGCGAAGGACAGGGCGCATACAATGAGCAGTTCTTC
CDR3: CASSEGQGAYNEQFF

J: TRBJ2-2
V: TRBV7-9
D: .
size: .
DNA: TGTGCCAGCAGCTTCGGTTTCAACACCGGGGAGCTGTTTTTT
CDR3: CASSFGFNTGELFF

J: TRBJ2-6
V: TRBV6-4
D: .
size: few
DNA: TGTGCCAGCAGTGACAGGGCAGGGGATCCCAACGTCCTGACTTTC
CDR3: CASSDRAGDPNVLTF

J: TRBJ1-1
V: TRBV15
D: .
size: .
DNA: TGTGCCACCAGCCCCCGGACAGAAAAAACTGAAGCTTTCTTT
CDR3: CATSPRTEKTEAFF

J: TRBJ2-3
V: TRBV14
D: TRBD1
size: .
DNA: TGTGCCAGCAGCCAAGCGGGACAGGGGTATACGCAGTATTTT
CDR3: CASSQAGQGYTQYF

J: TRBJ2-7
V: TRBV19
D: TRBD2
size: once
DNA: TGTGCCAGTAGTCCCTGGGGAGGGTACGAGCAGTACTTC
CDR3: CASSPWGGYEQYF

J: TRBJ1-2
V: TRBV5-8
D: TRBD1
size: .
DNA: TGTGCCAGCAGCCTCGAACCTACAGGGGTGGGCTACACCTTC
CDR3: CASSLEPTGVGYTF

J: TRBJ2-3
V: TRBV19
D: .
size: .
DNA: TGTGCCAGCCTGAGCGGTAGCCCGGGGGATACGCAGTATTTT
CDR3: CASLSGSPGDTQYF

J: TRBJ2-1
V: TRBV6-6
D: TRBD1
size: .
DNA: TGTGCCAGCAGTTACCCGCCGGACAGGGTAAATGAGCAGTTCTTC
CDR3: CASSYPPDRVNEQFF

J: TRBJ2-7
V: TRBV6-5
D: .
size: few
DNA: TGTGCCAGCACCAGCTCCTACGAGCAGTACTTC
CDR3: CASTSSYEQYF

J: TRBJ2-2
V: TRBV6-1
D: .
size: few
DNA: TGTGCCAGCAGTCACAGGGCCGGGGAGCTGTTTTTT
CDR3: CASSHRAGELFF

J: TRBJ2-2
V: TRBV6-5
D: TRBD1
size: .
DNA: TGTGCCAGCAGTTACTTCACAGGGGACACCGGGGAGCTGTTTTTT
CDR3: CASSYFTGDTGELFF

J: TRBJ1-2
V: TRBV6-5
D: .
size: .
DNA: TGTGCCAGCAGTTACTCGTTGAGGTCCTATGGCTACACCTTC
CDR3: CASSYSLRSYGYTF

J: TRBJ2-1
V: TRBV6-4
D: .
size: .
DNA: TGTGCCACCAAGGTGGACTCTTCGGGCAATGAGCAGTTCTTC
CDR3: CATKVDSSGNEQFF

J: TRBJ2-1
V: TRBV11-3
D: .
size: once
DNA: TGTGCCAGCAGCCCCGACAGAATGACTGAGCAGTTCTTC
CDR3: CASSPDRMTEQFF

J: TRBJ1-5
V: TRBV28
D: TRBD1
size: .
DNA: TGTGCCAGCAGTTTAGGGACAGGGGGCTCTCAGCCCCAGCATTTT
CDR3: CASSLGTGGSQPQHF

J: TRBJ2-3
V: TRBV28
D: TRBD2
size: .
DNA: TGTGCCATTCTAGCGGGAGCTTTGTCGGATACGCAGTATTTT
CDR3: CAILAGALSDTQYF

J: TRBJ1-4
V: TRBV7-9
D: .
size: .
DNA: TGTGCCAGCACCATGAGGGGAGGAACTAATGAAAAACTGTTTTTT
CDR3: CASTMRGGTNEKLFF

J: TRBJ2-3
V: TRBV2
D: TRBD2
size: .
DNA: TGTGCCAGCAGTTTCGGGGGAGGGACAGATACGCAGTATTTT
CDR3: CASSFGGGTDTQYF

J: TRBJ2-5
V: TRBV6-1
D: .
size: .
DNA: TGTGCCAGCAGTGAAAGGGGTAACCAAGAGACCCAGTACTTC
CDR3: CASSERGNQETQYF

J: TRBJ1-1
V: TRBV28
D: .
size: .
DNA: TGTGCCAGCACTATAGATCGGGTTGCTGAAGCTTTCTTT
CDR3: CASTIDRVAEAFF

J: TRBJ2-7
V: TRBV5-1
D: TRBD2
size: .
DNA: TGCGCCAGCAGCCTCCTTCTAGCGGGAGACCACGAGCAGTACTTC
CDR3: CASSLLLAGDHEQYF

J: TRBJ2-7
V: TRBV5-5
D: TRBD2
size: .
DNA: TGTGCCAGCAGCGGGGTGTATTTAGCGGGAGAGCAGTACTTC
CDR3: CASSGVYLAGEQYF

J: TRBJ1-2
V: TRBV7-9
D: .
size: .
DNA: TGTGCCAGCGCCTCGGGATGGGACTATGGCTACACCTTC
CDR3: CASASGWDYGYTF

J: TRBJ2-5
V: TRBV7-9
D: TRBD1
size: .
DNA: TGTGCCAGCAGCTCCACCGGGACAGAAGAGACCCAGTACTTC
CDR3: CASSSTGTEETQYF

J: TRBJ2-7
V: TRBV11-2
D: .
size: .
DNA: TGTGCCAGCAGCCTTCGGGTGGGCTCCTACGAGCAGTACTTC
CDR3: CASSLRVGSYEQYF

J: TRBJ1-2
V: TRBV5-6
D: TRBD1
size: .
DNA: TGTGCCAGCAGCTTGCTTGGAGGTACAGGGGGCGTGAATGGCTACACCTTC
CDR3: CASSLLGGTGGVNGYTF

J: TRBJ2-1
V: TRBV6-5
D: TRBD2
size: .
DNA: TGTGCCAGCAGTTCTCCTAGCGGGAGGGCCGATAGTGAGCAGTTCTTC
CDR3: CASSSPSGRADSEQFF

J: TRBJ2-7
V: TRBV28
D: TRBD2
size: .
DNA: TGTGCCAGCAGGCTGACTAGCGGGAACTTAGGCGAGCAGTACTTC
CDR3: CASRLTSGNLGEQYF